Each of the 23 T cell receptor beta chains below was sequenced from the same sample in a study of response to subunit inactivated influenza vaccine. TCRdb used MiXCR to reprocess the RT-PCR reads, holding one entry per CDR3 protein. The sample has more than 600,000 distinct CDR3 sequences; approximately 18% are singletons. Source: PBMCs from blood, taken 4 to 6 days after vaccination. The receptors shown here come from a man aged 45-65 years who received an inactivated influenza vaccine.

J is TRBJ2-4 and V is TRBV4-1; 8 bases agree with TRBD1. This CDR3 is 15 amino acids long. Trimming took 0 bases from V and 11 from J; bases not matched to a gene: 9. The germline gives CDR1 MGHRA, CDR2 YSYEKL. DNA of the CDR3: TGCGCCAGCAGCCAAGATCTTCGGACAGGGCAGTTTCAGTACTTC. It translates to CASSQDLRTGQFQYF.

In its sample, this clonotype was seen a few times. The genes are TRBV28 and TRBJ1-1; D is perhaps TRBD1 (6 bases). This CDR3 is built from 16 residues. Germline-derived CDR1 and CDR2 are MDHEN and SYDVKM. V was cut by 3 bases and J by 4 bases, with 18 bases left in between. CDR3 region: CASSFRSGEGGTEAFF. CDR3 in DNA: TGTGCCAGCAGTTTTAGGTCAGGGGAGGGGGGCACTGAAGCTTTCTTT.

V gene TRBV18 combines with J gene TRBJ1-1; D is perhaps TRBD1 (5 bases). The CDR3 extends over 12 amino acids. Deletions cut 3 bases from V and 7 bases from J, with 9 bases between. CDR1 KGHSH and CDR2 LQKENI come from the germline V gene. The CDR3 DNA reads TGTGCCAGCTCACCCTGGGGGGTTGAAGCTTTCTTT. The encoded protein is CASSPWGVEAFF.

V is TRBV15 and J is TRBJ2-1; 10 bases align to TRBD2. The CDR3 is 14 amino acids. V lost 5 bases, J lost 8 bases, and 6 bases stayed unmatched. The germline V gene has CDR1 LNHNV and CDR2 YYDKDF (reference sequence). CDR3: CATSPAGGYDEQFF. The CDR3 bases are TGTGCCACCAGCCCAGCGGGGGGGTACGATGAGCAGTTCTTC.

The rearrangement links TRBV5-1 to TRBJ2-1, with D hard to call. CDR3 length: 15 residues. V gave up 0 bases and J gave up 6 bases, with 13 bases separating them. CDR1 is SGHRS, CDR2 YFSETQ, per germline. CDR3 sequence reads: CASSLAAPAINEQFF. The CDR3 DNA is TGCGCCAGCAGCTTGGCCGCTCCAGCGATCAATGAGCAGTTCTTC.

V is TRBV12-3 or TRBV12-4 and J is TRBJ2-1, with 8 nucleotides matching TRBD2. There are 13 residues in the CDR3. V was clipped by 3 bases and J by 8 bases; unmatched bases: 3. The DNA for the CDR3 is TGTGCCAGCAGTTTCGGACTAGCTTATGAGCAGTTCTTC. Protein product: CASSFGLAYEQFF.

This clonotype was counted between two and nine times. The CDR3, as DNA: TGTGCCACCAGCAGAGAAGGGGTGTGGACTAGCGGACAAGAGACCCAGTACTTC. Translation gives CATSREGVWTSGQETQYF. J is TRBJ2-5 and V is TRBV15; 10 nucleotides agree with TRBD2. After removal of 0 bases from V and 2 bases from J, the junction contained 9 bases not matched to a gene. CDR1 LNHNV and CDR2 YYDKDF come from the germline V gene (reference sequence). This CDR3 is built from 18 residues.

The DNA for the CDR3 is TGTGCCACCAGTGATTTGCCTGGAGCGGGACGTCGAATACGCTACAATGAGCAGTTCTTC. Protein sequence: CATSDLPGAGRRIRYNEQFF. The rearrangement joins TRBV24-1 to TRBJ2-1, with TRBD2 matching over 7 bases. Germline V CDR1 and CDR2: KGHDR, SFDVKD. V was clipped by 0 bases and J by 3 bases; unmatched bases: 16. The CDR3 totals 20 residues.

The chain uses TRBV7-2 and TRBJ2-2; TRBD2 aligns across 9 bases. CDR1 is SGHTA, CDR2 FQGNSA, per germline. The junction had 8 bases not matched to a gene; V was cut back by 4 bases and J by 8 bases. The CDR3 covers 15 residues. CDR3 sequence: CASSSVSGSSGELFF. CDR3 nucleotides: TGTGCCAGCAGCTCCGTTAGCGGGAGTTCTGGGGAGCTGTTTTTT.

The V gene is TRBV5-1, the J gene TRBJ2-4, with a tentative D call TRBD2 (5 bases). Trimming left V 1 base short and J 1 base short, with 12 bases between. From germline, CDR1 is SGHRS and CDR2 YFSETQ. CDR3 size: 16 residues. DNA of the CDR3: TGCGCCAGCAGCTTGTGGTTGCGGGCGGCCAAAAACATTCAGTACTTC. Translating it yields CASSLWLRAAKNIQYF.

The rearrangement links TRBV20-1 to TRBJ2-2; D is uncertain. Deletions cut 6 bases from V and 4 bases from J, with 15 bases between. The CDR3 extends over 14 amino acids. The germline gives CDR1 DFQATT, CDR2 SNEGSKA (reference sequence). The CDR3 sequence: CSASLHWPTGELFF. The CDR3, as DNA: TGCAGTGCAAGTTTACACTGGCCCACCGGGGAGCTGTTTTTT.

This clonotype appeared a few times. V is TRBV29-1 and J is TRBJ2-2, with D unresolved. CDR3 length: 13 residues. Trimming shortened V by 3 bases and J by 3 bases, and 8 bases separated the two germline ends. Germline values: CDR1 SQVTM, CDR2 ANQGSEA. Written as DNA, the CDR3 is TGCAGCGTTGACACGGCTTACACCGGGGAGCTGTTTTTT. It yields the protein CSVDTAYTGELFF.

This clonotype has more than one count but fewer than ten. This sequence joins TRBV12-3 or TRBV12-4 and TRBJ1-2; 7 bases match TRBD1. Losses at the gene ends were 5 bases for V and 0 bases for J; bases not matched to a gene: 12. This CDR3 comprises 17 residues. The CDR3 is CASSLGTVRYTNYGYTF. CDR3 in DNA: TGTGCCAGCAGTCTTGGGACAGTAAGATATACTAACTATGGCTACACCTTC.

This clonotype was seen many times. The CDR3 DNA reads as TGCGCCAGCAGCCAGTCCGGGACAGCACAAGAGACCCAGTACTTC. Protein product: CASSQSGTAQETQYF. V is TRBV4-1 and J is TRBJ2-5, with 7 bases aligning to TRBD1. CDR3 size: 15 residues. Trimming cost V 3 bases and J 2 bases; bases outside gene matches: 6. Per germline, CDR1 MGHRA and CDR2 YSYEKL.

The chain combines TRBV7-9 with TRBJ2-5; D is undetermined. Germline V gives CDR1 SEHNR, CDR2 FQNEAQ (reference sequence). The CDR3 contains 15 residues. V lost 5 bases and J lost 0, with 13 bases in between. The DNA for the CDR3 is TGTGCCAGCAGCCCCGCTGTTGGGGACCAAGAGACCCAGTACTTC. Its protein is CASSPAVGDQETQYF. The full variable domain, its missing parts supplied by reference TRBV7-9 and TRBJ2-5, is DTGVSQNPRHKITKRGQNVTFRCDPISEHNRLYWYRQTLGQGPEFLTYFQNEAQLEKSRLLSDRFSAERPKGSFSTLEIQRTEQGDSAMYLCASSPAVGDQETQYFGPGTRLLVL.

A few counts support this clonotype. J is TRBJ1-5 and V is TRBV7-2; D is unresolved. The CDR3 runs 12 residues. CDR1 is SGHTA and CDR2 is FQGNSA in the germline V gene. The ends were cut back, 4 bases at V and 6 bases at J, with 7 bases in the middle. The DNA for the CDR3 is TGTGCCAGCAGCTCAATGAGTCAGCCCCAGCATTTT. Its translation: CASSSMSQPQHF.

This clonotype was detected ten times or more. This rearrangement joins TRBV6-5 to TRBJ2-1, with 10 bases identical to TRBD2. Germline V lookup: CDR1 MNHEY, CDR2 SVGAGI. V lost 0 bases to trimming and J lost 6 bases; unmatched junction nucleotides: 8. The CDR3 runs to 17 residues. This CDR3 reads CASSYSISSGSVNEQFF. CDR3 nucleotides: TGTGCCAGCAGTTACTCGATATCTAGCGGGAGCGTCAATGAGCAGTTCTTC.

This clonotype turned up a few times. The J gene is TRBJ1-2, the V gene TRBV20-1, with 7 nucleotides matching TRBD1. CDR3 length: 13 amino acids. CDR1 is DFQATT and CDR2 is SNEGSKA in the germline V gene (reference sequence). Trimming at V came to 3 bases and at J to 10 bases, leaving 11 bases not matched to a gene. The CDR3 DNA is TGCAGTGCTAGTAGGGGGCGAGGGGAGGTCTACACCTTC. Translation gives CSASRGRGEVYTF.

In this sample, this clonotype turned up many times. For the CDR3, the DNA is TGTGCCAGCAGTTTGACAGGTCTGAGGAGGACCCAGTACTTC. As protein: CASSLTGLRRTQYF. The chain joins TRBV6-6 to TRBJ2-5; TRBD1 is a possible D gene (6 bases). The length of the CDR3 is 14 residues. The germline CDR1 and CDR2 sequences are MNHNY and SVGAGI (reference sequence). V shed 4 bases and J shed 7 bases, with 16 bases lying between them.

This clonotype was detected only a few times. This chain connects TRBV11-2 to TRBJ2-1; TRBD2 is a possible D gene (6 bases). In germline, CDR1 is SGHAT, CDR2 FQNNGV. Trimming took off 4 bases at V and 8 bases at J, with 9 bases between the two ends. CDR3 length: 12 residues. DNA of the CDR3: TGTGCCAGCAGCTCGGGAGTCCATGAGCAGTTCTTC. Protein sequence: CASSSGVHEQFF.

The genes are TRBV10-3 and TRBJ1-1; possible D gene TRBD1, 5 bases. Germline values: CDR1 ENHRY, CDR2 SYGVKD. The germline V and J ends were trimmed by 6 bases and 0 bases, with 11 bases remaining between them. The CDR3 runs 14 residues. CDR3 in DNA: TGTGCCATCAGCGAGGGGACGGTGAACACTGAAGCTTTCTTT. Translating gives CAISEGTVNTEAFF.

In its sample, this clonotype was seen a few times. V usage is TRBV20-1 and J usage is TRBJ2-7; D is possibly TRBD2 (5 bases). Per germline, CDR1 DFQATT and CDR2 SNEGSKA (reference sequence). V dropped 3 bases and J dropped 1 base, with 13 bases sitting between them. This CDR3 has 14 residues. CDR3 region: CSASEGHHSYEQYF. CDR3 coding DNA: TGCAGTGCTAGCGAGGGCCACCATTCCTACGAGCAGTACTTC.

This clonotype was seen repeatedly, ten times or more. The gene calls are TRBV4-2 and TRBJ2-2; D is possibly TRBD2 (5 bases). Germline assignment: CDR1 LGHNA and CDR2 YNFKEQ. The CDR3 has 17 amino acids. Trimming took 3 bases from V and 4 from J, leaving 18 bases between them. CDR3 coding DNA: TGTGCCAGCAGCCAGACCATGAGAGGGTTTCGCACCGGGGAGCTGTTTTTT. Translated, it gives CASSQTMRGFRTGELFF.